This passage covers 15 T cell receptor beta chains from one sample sequenced in a study of blood T cells in healthy people across ages. It was with a sample-barcoded 5' primer and a J-beta primer mix that a second PCR of roughly 6 to 12 cycles was run. TCRdb passed the 5' RACE reads through MiXCR, listing each CDR3 protein once. The data hold 800,000 or so distinct CDR3 sequences, with 62% observed a single time. The sequenced sample consisted of blood. These receptors were collected from a man aged 30 to 39 in good health.

The chain carries TRBV9 and TRBJ2-7; 7 bases agree with TRBD2. The J call may not be correct, given that the DNA end is closer to TRBJ2-5. This CDR3 comprises 17 residues. Germline assignment: CDR1 SGDLS and CDR2 YYNGEE. The CDR3 is CASSEGGLTSWGETQYF. The CDR3 nucleotides are TGTGCCAGCAGCGAAGGAGGATTGACTAGCTGGGGAGAGACCCAGTACTTC.

The chain carries TRBV20-1 and TRBJ2-1; no definite D call. V was clipped by 1 base and J by 13 bases, with 11 bases between them. The CDR3 is made up of 11 amino acids. Per germline, CDR1 DFQATT and CDR2 SNEGSKA (reference sequence). The CDR3 sequence: CSARAKPRQFF. As DNA, the CDR3 is TGCAGTGCTAGAGCAAAGCCACGACAGTTCTTC.

CDR3 DNA: TGTGCCAGCAGACAGGGGGGGGATTACAATGAGCAGTTCTTC. This translates into CASRQGGDYNEQFF. The chain links TRBV27 to TRBJ2-1, with a tentative D call TRBD1 (8 bases). Between the trimmed V and J ends, which lost 6 bases and 4 bases, there was a span of 13 bases. This CDR3 comprises 14 residues. Germline V lookup: CDR1 MNHEY, CDR2 SMNVEV (reference sequence).

The chain recombines TRBV6-2 or TRBV6-3 with TRBJ2-7, with unresolved D. Germline CDR1 and CDR2: MNHEY and SVGEGT. V was cut by 5 bases and J by 2 bases, with 10 bases left in between. This CDR3 has 13 residues. The CDR3 loop is CASSDGRTYEQYF. CDR3 coding DNA: TGTGCCAGCAGTGACGGTCGAACCTACGAGCAGTACTTC.

This clonotype was seen more than once but under ten times. The V gene is TRBV9, the J gene TRBJ2-4, with D maybe TRBD1 (6 bases). Germline CDR1 reads SGDLS; CDR2 reads YYNGEE. V was clipped by 2 bases and J by 13 bases, with 19 bases between them. The CDR3 is 14 residues long. CDR3 protein: CASSVGTGRGEQYF. CDR3 in DNA: TGTGCCAGCAGCGTCGGGACGGGCAGGGGAGAGCAGTACTTC.

The V gene is TRBV7-3, the J gene TRBJ1-2; maybe TRBD1 (5 bases). The CDR3 has 13 residues. The V end was cut by 1 base, the J end by 8 bases, with 11 bases between. The germline gives CDR1 SGHTA, CDR2 FQGTGA. This CDR3 reads CASSLRDGWGYTF. The CDR3 DNA reads as TGTGCCAGCAGCTTAAGGGACGGTTGGGGCTACACCTTC.

This chain connects TRBV5-8 to TRBJ2-7, with D perhaps matching TRBD1 (6 bases). The CDR3 spans 14 residues. V gave up 6 bases and J gave up 4 bases, with 17 bases separating them. Per the germline V gene, CDR1 is SGHTS and CDR2 is YDEGEE. CDR3 bases: TGTGCCAGCACCTCCTGGGACACTCCTTACGAGCAGTACTTC. Protein: CASTSWDTPYEQYF. The full variable domain, in which reference TRBV5-8 and TRBJ2-7 provide the parts outside the CDR3, is EAGVTQSPTHLIKTRGQQATLRCSPISGHTSVYWYQQALGLGLQFLLWYDEGEERNRGNFPPRFSGRQFPNYSSELNVNALELEDSALYLCASTSWDTPYEQYFGPGTRLTVT.

The CDR3 DNA is TGTGCCAGCAGTACCCGGGACAGCTACGAGCAGTACTTC. It encodes CASSTRDSYEQYF. The V and J genes are TRBV6-1 and TRBJ2-4, with 7 bases matching TRBD1. Near its end, the DNA agrees better with TRBJ2-7, so the J call may be wrong. Germline V gene lookup returns CDR1 MNHNS and CDR2 SASEGT. The CDR3 consists of 13 residues.

In its sample, this clonotype was seen once. The chain recombines TRBV7-9 with TRBJ2-7, with TRBD1 as a possible D gene (6 bases). V dropped 6 bases and J dropped 2 bases, with 14 bases sitting between them. The germline V gene has CDR1 SEHNR and CDR2 FQNEAQ (reference sequence). This CDR3 region has 14 residues. The CDR3 nucleotides read TGTGCCAGCAGTTCTGTGGGGGACACCTACGAGCAGTACTTC. It is translated as CASSSVGDTYEQYF.

The chain employs TRBV6-1 and TRBJ2-1; 7 nucleotides match TRBD1. The length of the CDR3 is 14 residues. V trimming: 2 bases; J trimming: 10 bases; junction bases outside the gene matches: 8. In germline, CDR1 is MNHNS, CDR2 SASEGT. The CDR3 nucleotides read TGTGCCAGCAGTGAAAGTGAGACAGGGTACGAGCAGTTCTTC. Protein: CASSESETGYEQFF.

J is TRBJ2-7 and V is TRBV6-2 or TRBV6-3; weak D call: TRBD1 (7 bases). Trimming left V 7 bases short and J 2 bases short, with 18 bases between. Germline CDR1 MNHEY, CDR2 SVGEGT. The CDR3 contains 15 residues. The CDR3 is CASTDRVGRTYEQYF. The CDR3 DNA reads as TGTGCCAGCACCGACAGGGTTGGGAGGACCTACGAGCAGTACTTC.

This clonotype was seen only a few times. The CDR3 region is CASSLHSGGASDTQYF. The CDR3 region has the DNA TGCGCCAGCAGCCTCCACAGCGGGGGGGCGTCAGATACGCAGTATTTT. This chain links TRBV4-3 with TRBJ2-3; 10 positions agree with TRBD2. V lost 4 bases and J lost 4; bases outside the gene matches: 8. This CDR3 has 16 amino acids. Per germline, CDR1 LGHNA and CDR2 YSLEER.

This clonotype has only a few counts. V and J are TRBV12-3 or TRBV12-4 and TRBJ2-1; 9 bases are a match to TRBD2. This CDR3 has 11 amino acids. V trimming: 7 bases; J trimming: 12 bases; junction bases outside the gene matches: 4. As DNA, the CDR3 is TGTGCCAGCACCCTGACTAGCGGGCAGTTCTTC. Encoded protein: CASTLTSGQFF.

J is TRBJ2-4 and V is TRBV4-1, with TRBD1 matching 7 bases. Germline loops: CDR1 MGHRA, CDR2 YSYEKL. The CDR3 totals 14 residues. Trimming at V came to 5 bases and at J to 13 bases, leaving 14 bases not matched to a gene. The CDR3 is CASSTGAAGREQYF. CDR3 nucleotide sequence: TGCGCCAGCAGCACAGGGGCAGCCGGCAGGGAGCAGTACTTC.

On this clonotype: A junction end diverges from the germline sequence, so it may reflect a read error. The V and J genes are TRBV6-6 and TRBJ2-1; D is possibly TRBD2 (6 bases). The CDR3 runs 13 residues. Germline values: CDR1 MNHNY, CDR2 SVGAGI (reference sequence). CDR3 DNA: TGTGCCGGCAGAGATGGAGGGGTTCATGAGCAGTTCTTC. The encoded protein is CAGRDGGVHEQFF.